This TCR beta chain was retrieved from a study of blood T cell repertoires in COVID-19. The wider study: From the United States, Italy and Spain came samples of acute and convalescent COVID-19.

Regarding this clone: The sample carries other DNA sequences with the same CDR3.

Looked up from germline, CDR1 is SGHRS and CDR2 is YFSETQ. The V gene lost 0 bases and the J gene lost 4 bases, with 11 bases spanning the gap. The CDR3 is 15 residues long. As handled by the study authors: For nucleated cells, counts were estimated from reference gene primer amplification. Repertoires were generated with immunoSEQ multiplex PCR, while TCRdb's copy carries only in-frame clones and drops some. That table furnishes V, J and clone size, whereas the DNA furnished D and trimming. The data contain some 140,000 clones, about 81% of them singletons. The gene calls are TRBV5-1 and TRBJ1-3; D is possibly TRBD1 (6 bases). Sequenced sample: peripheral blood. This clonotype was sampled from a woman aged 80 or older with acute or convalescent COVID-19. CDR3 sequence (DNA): TGCGCCAGCAGCTTGGATACAGGGTCGGGAAACACCATATATTTT. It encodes CASSLDTGSGNTIYF.